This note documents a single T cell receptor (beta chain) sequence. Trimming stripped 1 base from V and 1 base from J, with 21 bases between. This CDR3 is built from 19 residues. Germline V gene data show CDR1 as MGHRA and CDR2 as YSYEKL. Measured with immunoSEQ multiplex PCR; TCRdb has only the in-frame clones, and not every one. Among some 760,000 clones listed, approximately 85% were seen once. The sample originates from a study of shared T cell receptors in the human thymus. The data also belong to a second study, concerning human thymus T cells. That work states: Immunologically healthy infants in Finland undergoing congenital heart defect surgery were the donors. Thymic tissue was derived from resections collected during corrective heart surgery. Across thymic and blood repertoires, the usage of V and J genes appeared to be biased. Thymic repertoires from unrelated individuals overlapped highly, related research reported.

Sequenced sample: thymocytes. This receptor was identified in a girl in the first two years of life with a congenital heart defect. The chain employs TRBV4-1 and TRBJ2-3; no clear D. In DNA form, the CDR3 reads TGCGCCAGCAGCCAAGCGGCACTTAGGCTCGGGTGGGGCACAGATACGCAGTATTTT. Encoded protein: CASSQAALRLGWGTDTQYF.